The present T cell receptor beta chain was sequenced within a study of Ad26.COV2.S vaccination and SARS-CoV-2 variants. Documented treatment: about 20 received Ad26.COV2.S at low or high dose, single or two shots; five or six received placebo; per-sample allocation not given. Day 63 after the first injection of vaccine or placebo was the sampling time. The sample came from a Boston adult aged 18-55 years. The administered vaccine (an Ad26 vector) expressed Wuhan-strain SARS-CoV-2 spike. The CDR3 contains 14 residues. V was clipped by 4 bases and J by 5 bases, with 15 bases between them. Germline V gives CDR1 KGHSH, CDR2 LQKENI. TCRdb's table, derived via immunoSEQ multiplex PCR, lists solely in-frame clones and lacks some. The sample has roughly 390,000 clones, 75% to 90% seen once; the top ten hold under 3.5%.

The material sequenced was peripheral blood, taken in a trial of Ad26.COV2.S vaccine versus placebo. The sequence was collected from a person aged 18-65 years who received the Ad26.COV2.S COVID-19 vaccine or a placebo. The chain uses TRBV18 and TRBJ2-7, with D possibly TRBD2 on 7 matching bases. CDR3 sequence reads: CASSRSGGADEQYF. The CDR3 bases are TGTGCCAGCTCACGATCGGGGGGCGCGGACGAGCAGTACTTC. Filled out from reference TRBV18 and TRBJ2-7, the complete variable domain reads NAGVMQNPRHLVRRRGQEARLRCSPMKGHSHVYWYRQLPEEGLKFMVYLQKENIIDESGMPKERFSAEFPKEGPSILRIQQVVRGDSAAYFCASSRSGGADEQYFGPGTRLTVT.